The 24 T cell receptor beta chains below were found in one sample sequenced in a study of shared T cell receptors in the human thymus. Repertoires were generated with immunoSEQ multiplex PCR, while TCRdb's copy carries only in-frame clones and drops some. This table has roughly 550,000 clones, roughly 74% appearing once. The same specimen was also included in a second study, on human thymus T cells.

Source material: thymocytes. Every receptor here comes from a boy younger than two with a congenital heart defect.

The table lists this clone with a few counts. This chain uses TRBV27 with TRBJ2-3, with D possibly TRBD2 on 6 matching bases. The germline V gene encodes CDR1 MNHEY and CDR2 SMNVEV (reference sequence). The CDR3 has 15 amino acids. V lost 6 bases to trimming and J lost 4 bases, with 17 bases between them. CDR3 loop: CASRPPGTSSDTQYF. As DNA, the CDR3 is TGTGCCAGCAGGCCCCCCGGGACTTCCTCAGATACGCAGTATTTT.

The chain couples TRBV7-8 to TRBJ1-1, with 7 bases lining up with TRBD1. Losses at the gene ends were 0 bases for V and 5 bases for J; bases not matched to a gene: 9. The V gene's germline CDR1 is SGHVS and CDR2 FQNEAQ. This CDR3 has 16 residues. This chain's CDR3 is CASSLALAGTVTEAFF. CDR3 bases: TGTGCCAGCAGCTTAGCTCTTGCAGGGACAGTGACTGAAGCTTTCTTT.

V is TRBV6-6 and J is TRBJ2-7, with no clear D. The germline V gene has CDR1 MNHNY and CDR2 SVGAGI (reference sequence). V lost 2 bases, J lost 1 base, and 9 bases lay in between. This CDR3 has 14 amino acids. The DNA for the CDR3 is TGTGCCAGCAGTTACCTAGATACTTCCTACGAGCAGTACTTC. Its translation is CASSYLDTSYEQYF.

The chain combines TRBV7-9 with TRBJ2-1; 7 bases are a match to TRBD2. Trimming removed 1 base from V and 1 base from J; junction bases left unmatched: 1. The germline gives CDR1 SEHNR, CDR2 FQNEAQ (reference sequence). CDR3 length: 15 amino acids. CDR3 sequence reads: CASSLGRGSYNEQFF. CDR3 in DNA: TGTGCCAGCAGCTTAGGGCGGGGGTCCTACAATGAGCAGTTCTTC.

V and J are TRBV29-1 and TRBJ2-7, with D uncertain. The length of the CDR3 is 12 residues. Trimming pared 6 bases from V and 2 bases from J, leaving 11 bases between. Germline CDR1 and CDR2: SQVTM and ANQGSEA. As DNA, the CDR3 is TGCAGCGTCGGCCGGGTCCCCTACGAGCAGTACTTC. Translated: CSVGRVPYEQYF.

The J gene is TRBJ1-1, the V gene TRBV10-2; 8 nucleotides agree with TRBD1. In germline, CDR1 is WSHSY, CDR2 SAAADI. V trimming: 5 bases; J trimming: 10 bases; junction bases outside the gene matches: 3. CDR3 length equals 11 residues. CDR3 in amino acids: CASSYRGTAFF. In nucleotides, the CDR3 is TGCGCCAGCAGTTACAGGGGGACAGCTTTCTTT.

The chain joins TRBV27 to TRBJ2-7, with 8 nucleotides matching TRBD2. The CDR3 is 14 amino acids. Looked up from germline, CDR1 is MNHEY and CDR2 is SMNVEV (reference sequence). Unmatched junction bases numbered 7, after V lost 5 bases and J lost 4 bases. The CDR3 DNA follows: TGTGCCAGCAGTCTTTCGGGACTAGATTACGAGCAGTACTTC. Its protein is CASSLSGLDYEQYF.

V usage is TRBV11-3 and J usage is TRBJ2-5, with TRBD1 as a possible D gene (7 bases). CDR1 SGHNT and CDR2 YENEEA come from the germline V gene. The length of the CDR3 is 16 residues. Trimming took off 1 base at V and 5 bases at J, with 17 bases between the two ends. The chain's CDR3 is CASSLAINRGGETQYF. CDR3 sequence (DNA): TGTGCCAGCAGCTTAGCGATCAACAGGGGAGGCGAGACCCAGTACTTC. Full variable domain (missing parts from reference TRBV11-3 and TRBJ2-5): EAGVVQSPRYKIIEKKQPVAFWCNPISGHNTLYWYLQNLGQGPELLIRYENEEAVDDSQLPKDRFSAERLKGVDSTLKIQPAELGDSAVYLCASSLAINRGGETQYFGPGTRLLVL.

The chain couples TRBV4-2 to TRBJ2-7; the D is unclear. V was trimmed by 0 bases and J by 3 bases, leaving 15 bases between them. CDR1 and CDR2 (germline): LGHNA, YNFKEQ. There are 16 residues in the CDR3. The DNA for the CDR3 is TGTGCCAGCAGCCAAGATCACCAGTCTCAGTTCTACGAGCAGTACTTC. It specifies CASSQDHQSQFYEQYF.

V is TRBV7-2 and J is TRBJ1-2, with 8 bases aligning to TRBD1. The germline V gene encodes CDR1 SGHTA and CDR2 FQGNSA. Germline trimming cut 5 bases from V and 0 bases from J; bases unmatched to any gene: 14. CDR3 length equals 18 residues. CDR3 DNA sequence: TGTGCCAGCAGCCGGGCGGCAGGGGGCACTTCAGCTAACTATGGCTACACCTTC. It translates to CASSRAAGGTSANYGYTF.

The sample holds a few counts of this clone. The chain uses TRBV4-3 and TRBJ2-7, with D possibly matching TRBD2 (5 bases). CDR1 is LGHNA, CDR2 YSLEER, per germline. The V end was cut by 4 bases, the J end by 5 bases, with 18 bases between. CDR3 size: 15 residues. The CDR3 here is CASSPRTFQDHEQYF. The CDR3 region has the DNA TGCGCCAGCAGCCCGAGGACTTTTCAGGACCACGAGCAGTACTTC.

The chain is built from TRBV10-2 and TRBJ2-1, with 8 bases aligning to TRBD2. This CDR3 has 14 amino acids. The ends lost 9 bases at V and 6 bases at J; junction bases unmatched: 10. CDR1 and CDR2 (germline): WSHSY, SAAADI. Here the CDR3 reads CASKVREGLNEQFF. The CDR3 coding sequence is TGCGCCAGTAAGGTTCGGGAGGGCCTCAATGAGCAGTTCTTC.

This clone showed up just a few times. The chain links TRBV7-9 to TRBJ1-2; the D gene is possibly TRBD1 (6 bases). Germline loops: CDR1 SEHNR, CDR2 FQNEAQ (reference sequence). Between the trimmed V and J ends, which lost 0 bases and 3 bases, there was a span of 14 bases. This CDR3 has 16 residues. CDR3 nucleotides: TGTGCCAGCAGCTTAGCCGGAAAACAGGGCGACTATGGCTACACCTTC. Protein sequence: CASSLAGKQGDYGYTF. The variable domain in full, completed from reference TRBV7-9 and TRBJ1-2, reads DTGVSQNPRHKITKRGQNVTFRCDPISEHNRLYWYRQTLGQGPEFLTYFQNEAQLEKSRLLSDRFSAERPKGSFSTLEIQRTEQGDSAMYLCASSLAGKQGDYGYTFGSGTRLTVV.

The V and J genes are TRBV6-5 and TRBJ2-7; D not certain. Looked up from germline, CDR1 is MNHEY and CDR2 is SVGAGI. This CDR3 spans 13 amino acids. V lost 4 bases and J lost 5, with 12 bases in between. The CDR3 loop is CASSSPPRDEQYF. The CDR3 nucleotides read TGTGCCAGCAGTTCCCCCCCCCGAGACGAGCAGTACTTC.

This chain links TRBV4-2 with TRBJ2-2; D remains unclear. The CDR3 spans 12 residues. V shed 3 bases and J shed 5 bases, with 4 bases lying between them. Germline CDR1 LGHNA, CDR2 YNFKEQ. CDR3 in amino acids: CASSHLTGELFF. The CDR3 region has the DNA TGTGCCAGCAGCCACCTGACCGGGGAGCTGTTTTTT.

For this clone: Additional DNA sequences in this sample encode the identical CDR3. CDR3 in amino acids: CASSPGTSGTDTQYF. The CDR3 coding sequence is TGTGCCAGCAGTCCAGGGACTAGCGGCACAGATACGCAGTATTTT. The chain carries TRBV27 and TRBJ2-3, with 10 bases aligning to TRBD2. With 5 bases clipped from V and 1 base from J, the junction kept 3 bases outside the gene matches. Germline V gene data show CDR1 as MNHEY and CDR2 as SMNVEV (reference sequence). The CDR3 length is 15 residues.

The rearrangement links TRBV18 to TRBJ2-1, with a possible D match to TRBD2 (6 bases). The germline gives CDR1 KGHSH, CDR2 LQKENI. This CDR3 contains 14 residues. Trimming removed 1 base at V and 15 bases at J, with 19 bases between. In DNA, the CDR3 is TGTGCCAGCTCACCACGCTGGCGGGACCCACCCCGGTTCTTC. Translating gives CASSPRWRDPPRFF.

The chain recombines TRBV10-3 with TRBJ2-7, with a possible D match to TRBD2 (7 bases). The CDR3 consists of 14 residues. V lost 4 bases and J 0 bases, leaving 10 bases between the germline ends. Germline lookup yields CDR1 ENHRY and CDR2 SYGVKD. CDR3 sequence (DNA): TGTGCCATCAGTGTTCGGGGGGCCTCCTACGAGCAGTACTTC. It encodes CAISVRGASYEQYF.

This clone was observed once. This chain connects TRBV27 to TRBJ2-7, with 7 bases aligning to TRBD2. Germline lookup yields CDR1 MNHEY and CDR2 SMNVEV (reference sequence). The CDR3 length is 15 residues. Trimming removed 4 bases from V and 2 bases from J; junction bases left unmatched: 8. This CDR3 is CASSSGLPSTYEQYF. The CDR3 DNA reads as TGTGCCAGCAGTTCGGGACTACCTTCTACCTACGAGCAGTACTTC.

This clone was found a few times. The chain carries TRBV5-1 and TRBJ2-3; 8 bases map to TRBD2. V shed 3 bases, J shed 6 bases, and the junction held 9 bases outside the gene matches. The CDR3 loop spans 15 amino acids. Germline CDR1 SGHRS, CDR2 YFSETQ. The CDR3 is CASSWGGLGKDTQYF. Written as DNA, the CDR3 is TGCGCCAGCAGCTGGGGGGGACTAGGGAAGGATACGCAGTATTTT.

The chain employs TRBV5-6 and TRBJ2-4; TRBD1 matches at 9 bases. Unmatched junction bases numbered 5, after V lost 7 bases and J lost 0 bases. CDR3 size: 15 residues. The germline V gene has CDR1 SGHDT and CDR2 YYEEEE. CDR3 sequence: CASSTGGLAKNIQYF. Here the CDR3 DNA reads TGTGCCAGCTCAACAGGGGGCTTAGCCAAAAACATTCAGTACTTC.

The gene calls are TRBV4-2 and TRBJ1-1; TRBD1 aligns across 8 bases. This CDR3 region has 17 residues. Germline V gene sequence: CDR1 LGHNA, CDR2 YNFKEQ. With V trimmed by 0 bases and J by 3 bases, 9 bases remained unmatched. CDR3 bases: TGTGCCAGCAGCCAAGATCTGGACAGGGAAGGGGACACTGAAGCTTTCTTT. Encoded protein: CASSQDLDREGDTEAFF.

This clone was seen a handful of times. CDR3 amino acids: CASRRGGYTEAFF. CDR3 in DNA: TGTGCCAGCAGACGGGGGGGGTACACTGAAGCTTTCTTT. This chain links TRBV6-6 with TRBJ1-1, with TRBD1 as a possible D gene (5 bases). The CDR3 length is 13 residues. The germline gives CDR1 MNHNY, CDR2 SVGAGI (reference sequence). V lost 6 bases and J 3 bases, leaving 11 bases between the germline ends.

The J gene is TRBJ2-7, the V gene TRBV11-2; 11 bases are shared with TRBD2. The V and J ends lost 0 bases and 6 bases, in that order; junction bases with no gene match: 7. CDR3 length: 16 residues. Germline CDR1 is SGHAT and CDR2 is FQNNGV. CDR3 loop: CASSLDKLAGAGEQYF. The CDR3 DNA reads TGTGCCAGCAGCTTAGATAAACTAGCGGGAGCCGGCGAGCAGTACTTC.